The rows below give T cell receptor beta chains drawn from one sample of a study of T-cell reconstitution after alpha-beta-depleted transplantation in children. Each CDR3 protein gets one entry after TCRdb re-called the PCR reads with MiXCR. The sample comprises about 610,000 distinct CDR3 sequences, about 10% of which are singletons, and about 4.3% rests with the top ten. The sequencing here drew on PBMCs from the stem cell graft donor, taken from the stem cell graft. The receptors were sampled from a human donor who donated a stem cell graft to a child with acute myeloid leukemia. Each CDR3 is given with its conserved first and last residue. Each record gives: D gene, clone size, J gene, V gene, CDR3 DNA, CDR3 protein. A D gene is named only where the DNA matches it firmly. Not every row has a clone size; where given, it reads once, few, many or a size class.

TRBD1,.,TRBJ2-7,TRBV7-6,TGTGCCAGCAGCTTAGCCCTCTCAGGGGGCCACTACGAGCAGTACTTC,CASSLALSGGHYEQYF
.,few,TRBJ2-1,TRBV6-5,TGTGCCAGCAGGCGAGATGGGGGTTCTTCCTACAATGAGCAGTTCTTC,CASRRDGGSSYNEQFF
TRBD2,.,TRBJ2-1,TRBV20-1,TGCAGCCCCCCCGGGGTACTAGCGGGAGTGGGTGAGCAGTTCTTC,CSPPGVLAGVGEQFF
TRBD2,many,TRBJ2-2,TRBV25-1,TGTGCCAGCAGTGAATACGGGAGGGCCGGCGGGGAGCTGTTTTTT,CASSEYGRAGGELFF
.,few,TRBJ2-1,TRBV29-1,TGCAGCGTTGAAGATCTGACCCTAGGGCATAATGAGCAGTTCTTC,CSVEDLTLGHNEQFF
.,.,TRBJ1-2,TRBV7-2,TGTGCCAGCAGCTCGGTCATAGGGAACTATGGCTACACCTTC,CASSSVIGNYGYTF
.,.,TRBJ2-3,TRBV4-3,TGCGCCAGCAGCCAATTTGTAGTCCGACACACAGATACGCAGTATTTT,CASSQFVVRHTDTQYF
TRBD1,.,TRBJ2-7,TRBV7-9,TGTGCCAGCAGCCAGGACAGGGTCACCTACGAGCAGTACTTC,CASSQDRVTYEQYF
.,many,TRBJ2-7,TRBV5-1,TGCGCCAGCAGCTTGTCTTGGGGACTGGACTACGAGCAGTACTTC,CASSLSWGLDYEQYF
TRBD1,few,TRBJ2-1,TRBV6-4,TGTGCCAGCAGTCCATATCACCTTAGTACCGGGACAGGGGATCGCACGGTCAATGAGCAGTTCTTC,CASSPYHLSTGTGDRTVNEQFF
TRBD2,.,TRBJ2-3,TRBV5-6,TGTGCCAGCAGCCCGATCTGGCTAGCGGAGCACACAGATACGCAGTATTTT,CASSPIWLAEHTDTQYF
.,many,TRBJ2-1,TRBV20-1,TGCAGTGCTAGAGATTCGGTGAGGCAGGGGGGATCCTACAATGAGCAGTTCTTC,CSARDSVRQGGSYNEQFF
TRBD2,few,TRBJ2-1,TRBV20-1,TGCAGTGCTAGAGATCAGGGGATTAAACTAGCGGGAGCTGGTGAGCAGTTCTTC,CSARDQGIKLAGAGEQFF
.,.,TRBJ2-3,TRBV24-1,TGTGCCACCACGAGCGCCAGCACAGATACGCAGTATTTT,CATTSASTDTQYF
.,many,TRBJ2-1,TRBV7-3,TGTGCCAGCAGCTTAACGGCCCCGCCCTGGGAGCAGTTCTTC,CASSLTAPPWEQFF
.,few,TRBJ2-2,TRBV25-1,TGTGCCAGCAGTGACCGGACCACCGGGGAGCTGTTTTTT,CASSDRTTGELFF
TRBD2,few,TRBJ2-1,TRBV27,TGTGCCAGCAGTTTTGGGACTAGAGGACTAGCGGGCTACAATGAGCAGTTCTTC,CASSFGTRGLAGYNEQFF
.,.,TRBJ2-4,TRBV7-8,TGTGCCAGCAGCTTAACAGGGTCGCTCGGTGGAAAAAACATTCAGTACTTC,CASSLTGSLGGKNIQYF
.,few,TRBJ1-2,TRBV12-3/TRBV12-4,TGTGCCAGCAGTATTCAGGGGATCTATGGCTACACCTTC,CASSIQGIYGYTF
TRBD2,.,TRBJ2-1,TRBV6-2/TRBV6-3,TGTGCCAGCAGTTACTTAGCGGGAGAGCAGTTCTTC,CASSYLAGEQFF
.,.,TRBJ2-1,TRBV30,TGTGCCTGGAGATCCCCAGGCTACAATGAGCAGTTCTTC,CAWRSPGYNEQFF
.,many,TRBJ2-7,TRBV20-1,TGCAGTGCTAATGACAGGATGGCCGAAGAGCAGTACTTC,CSANDRMAEEQYF
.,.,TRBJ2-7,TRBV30,TGTGCCTGGAATCCAGGGTCTTACGAGCAGTACTTC,CAWNPGSYEQYF
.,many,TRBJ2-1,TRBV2,TGTGCCAGCAGTGAAGAGGCCTTCCCCGGGGAGCAGTTCTTC,CASSEEAFPGEQFF
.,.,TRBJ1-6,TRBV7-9,TGTGCCAGCAGCTACGGCCTTTCACCCCTCCACTTT,CASSYGLSPLHF
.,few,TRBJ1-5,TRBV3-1,TGTGCCAGCAGCCAAGATCGGGAACAGCCCCAGCATTTT,CASSQDREQPQHF
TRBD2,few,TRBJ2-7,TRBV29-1,TGCAGCGTTGCTAGCGGGAGGGACGAGCAGTACTTC,CSVASGRDEQYF
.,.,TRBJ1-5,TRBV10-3,TGTGCCATCAGTGAGTCGATTTTGGTGGGACAGCCCCAGCATTTT,CAISESILVGQPQHF